The rows below give T cell receptor beta chains drawn from one sample of a study of blood T cells in healthy people across ages. TCRdb itself ran the 5' RACE reads through MiXCR, one entry per CDR3 protein. The repertoire holds around 1,800,000 distinct CDR3 sequences, with about two fifths as singletons. Source material: blood. All receptors come from a human donor in good health. Each CDR3 is given with its conserved first and last residue.

j_call v_call cdr3_aa
TRBJ1-6 TRBV6-5 CASGVSESPLHF
NA TRBV7-3 CASSLRDQNEQYF
TRBJ2-7 TRBV9 CASSPIGANSYEQYF
TRBJ2-1 TRBV18 CASSPFAGGSEYNEQFF
TRBJ2-1 TRBV7-2 CASSPRRAGSGDEQFF
TRBJ1-2 TRBV20-1 CSARDLGQGLGYGYTF
TRBJ1-1 TRBV29-1 CSVLTPGQAFF
TRBJ1-2 TRBV6-5 CASEDPNDGYTF
TRBJ1-1 TRBV7-2 CASSLKSRGKNTEAFF
TRBJ2-1 TRBV13 CASSAQSGEQFF
NA TRBV5-6 CASSASGAYEQYF
TRBJ2-3 TRBV7-8 CASSSLGGAGTQYF
TRBJ2-7 TRBV15 CATSNGQLPYEQYF
TRBJ2-5 TRBV4-2 CASSHDVEETQYF
TRBJ2-5 TRBV4-3 CASSQGPHQETQYF
TRBJ1-1 TRBV5-1 CASSLGFSTEAFF
TRBJ2-1 TRBV7-9 CASSFGLAGALPLFDEQFF
TRBJ2-5 TRBV12-3/TRBV12-4 CASSLLAPSLWGAHGTQYF
TRBJ2-4 TRBV5-1 CASSGETGGLDIQYF
TRBJ2-2 TRBV7-2 CASSLTDKNTGELFF
TRBJ1-2 TRBV4-3 CASSATVRVNYGYTF
TRBJ1-6 TRBV10-3 CAIVDRFEDSPLHF
TRBJ1-1 TRBV7-3 CASSFNLSTEAFF
TRBJ1-6 TRBV12-3/TRBV12-4 CASSVSSDSPLHF
TRBJ2-3 TRBV9 CASSKHPGLIDTDTQYF
TRBJ1-5 TRBV27 CASSLLHRKNQPRHF
TRBJ2-5 TRBV5-1 CASSPVPSGGRETQYF
TRBJ1-4 TRBV7-2 CASSLWSGTTNEKLFF
TRBJ2-7 TRBV6-6 CASSYSVAVSYEQYF
TRBJ2-7 TRBV6-2/TRBV6-3 CASKPTLANYEQYF
NA TRBV6-2/TRBV6-3 CASSKIGTGNIQYF
TRBJ2-7 TRBV20-1 CSASEGIIHEQYF
TRBJ1-1 TRBV4-1 CASSLSTVTEAFF
TRBJ2-7 TRBV6-1 CASSEESAGGMFHEQYF
NA TRBV15 CATSRDRGLVSSYNEQYF
TRBJ2-1 TRBV10-3 CASGDSYNEQFF
NA TRBV18 CASSPAGLGEQYF
TRBJ1-1 TRBV20-1 CSARDGRQGIEAFF
TRBJ2-1 TRBV6-6 CASSYSRGWVAGETEFF
TRBJ1-1 TRBV4-3 CASSQVFVDTEAFF
TRBJ1-2 TRBV7-2 CASSPGTGGVVKGYTF
TRBJ2-7 TRBV20-1 CSARQGHSSSYEQYF
TRBJ2-3 TRBV4-3 CASSQDGGGGLLTDTQYF
TRBJ1-1 TRBV5-1 CASSLAGAGGTEAFF
TRBJ1-2 TRBV6-2/TRBV6-3 CASSLGDTTYGYTF
TRBJ2-4 TRBV15 CATSRASMSEQYF
NA TRBV14 CASSQEDGTRYNEQYF
TRBJ1-2 TRBV2 CASSDYGQGADGYTF
TRBJ2-7 TRBV7-9 CASSRNLQGVDEQYF
TRBJ2-7 TRBV7-2 CASTPGWAYYEQYF
TRBJ1-1 TRBV18 CASSLTGRGEAFF
NA TRBV2 CASSEWDEQYF
NA TRBV7-2 CASSPGATRGETQYF
TRBJ1-5 TRBV2 CASGAGRNQPQHF
TRBJ1-1 TRBV29-1 CSVERGGLDQAFF